These T cell receptor beta chains were read from a single sample in a study of shared clonotypes between healthy human individuals. Assay used: immunoSEQ multiplex PCR; TCRdb lists only in-frame clones, some missing. The table lists under 2.5 million clones, 92% of them singletons, with around 0.38% in the top ten. The sample comprised naive CD4+ T cells from PBMCs. The receptors originated from a man between 18 and 29 years old in good health. Some clones in this sample may be carry-over from other donors' samples. Both conserved end residues are part of each CDR3. A D gene is named only where the DNA matches it firmly. Clone size is shown for a subset of rows, as once, few, many or a class of expanded clone.

>TRBJ1-6|-|16|-|TRBV5-1
CASSLVSSSYNSPLHF
TGCGCCAGCAGCTTGGTGTCGAGCTCCTATAATTCACCCCTCCACTTT
>TRBJ2-1|-|17|TRBD2|TRBV9
CASSERERVAGANEQFF
TGTGCCAGCAGCGAGAGGGAAAGGGTAGCGGGGGCCAATGAGCAGTTCTTC
>TRBJ1-1|few|12|-|TRBV29-1
CSSSGRNTEAFF
TGCAGCTCGAGCGGCAGGAACACTGAAGCTTTCTTT
>TRBJ1-1|-|13|TRBD1|TRBV9
CASSETGGTEAFF
TGTGCCAGCAGTGAAACAGGGGGCACTGAAGCTTTCTTT
>TRBJ1-2|-|14|-|TRBV5-8
CASSLGGANSGYTF
TGTGCCAGCAGCTTGGGTGGGGCCAACTCTGGCTACACCTTC
>TRBJ2-1|once|16|TRBD2|TRBV7-3
CASSLNRASGKNEQFF
TGTGCCAGCAGCTTAAATCGGGCTAGCGGGAAGAATGAGCAGTTCTTC
>TRBJ1-3|-|19|-|TRBV6-1
CASSESVAGGVRTGNTIYF
TGTGCCAGCAGTGAAAGCGTAGCGGGGGGAGTAAGGACTGGAAACACCATATATTTT
>TRBJ2-6|-|16|TRBD1|TRBV18
CASSDQGVSGANVLTF
TGTGCCAGCTCAGACCAGGGGGTTTCTGGGGCCAACGTCCTGACTTTC
>TRBJ2-5|-|14|TRBD1|TRBV5-1
CASSRGQGKETQYF
TGCGCCAGCAGCAGGGGACAGGGGAAAGAGACCCAGTACTTC
>TRBJ1-5|-|17|-|TRBV7-8
CASSLAPRAGAGQPQHF
TGTGCCAGCAGCTTAGCTCCAAGAGCAGGGGCGGGTCAGCCCCAGCATTTT
>TRBJ2-7|once|16|TRBD2|TRBV4-1
CASSRNLAGPSYEQYF
TGCGCCAGCAGCCGCAACCTAGCGGGACCGTCCTACGAGCAGTACTTC
>TRBJ2-3|-|14|-|TRBV5-1
CASSLGRNTDTQYF
TGCGCCAGCAGCTTAGGGAGGAACACAGATACGCAGTATTTT
>TRBJ1-1|-|15|-|TRBV10-3
CAISEFGRMNTEAFF
TGTGCCATCAGTGAGTTCGGCAGAATGAACACTGAAGCTTTCTTT
>TRBJ1-2|-|15|-|TRBV7-2
CASSLANGQSYGYTF
TGTGCCAGCAGCTTGGCTAATGGACAGAGTTATGGCTACACCTTC
>TRBJ2-2|-|15|-|TRBV19
CASRPPGTLTGELFF
TGTGCCAGTAGGCCGCCCGGGACCCTCACCGGGGAGCTGTTTTTT
>TRBJ2-1|-|15|-|TRBV11-3
CASSQDGNDLNEQFF
TGTGCCAGCAGCCAAGACGGGAATGATCTGAATGAGCAGTTCTTC
>TRBJ2-3|-|16|-|TRBV15
CATSRDRQGNGDTQYF
TGTGCCACCAGCAGAGATCGCCAGGGGAATGGAGATACGCAGTATTTT
>TRBJ1-4|-|12|-|TRBV19
CASSIWREKLFF
TGTGCCAGTAGTATCTGGCGAGAAAAACTGTTTTTT
>TRBJ1-2|-|12|-|TRBV2
CASYRVNYGYTF
TGTGCCAGCTACAGGGTTAACTATGGCTACACCTTC
>TRBJ1-2|-|15|TRBD1|TRBV4-3
CASSQIHRGHYGYTF
TGCGCCAGCAGCCAAATACACAGGGGTCACTATGGCTACACCTTC
>TRBJ2-7|-|15|TRBD1|TRBV7-2
CASSITTGGSYEQYF
TGTGCCAGCAGCATAACGACAGGGGGCTCCTACGAGCAGTACTTC
>TRBJ1-5|few|13|-|TRBV30
CAWSADSNQPQHF
TGTGCCTGGAGTGCGGACAGCAATCAGCCCCAGCATTTT